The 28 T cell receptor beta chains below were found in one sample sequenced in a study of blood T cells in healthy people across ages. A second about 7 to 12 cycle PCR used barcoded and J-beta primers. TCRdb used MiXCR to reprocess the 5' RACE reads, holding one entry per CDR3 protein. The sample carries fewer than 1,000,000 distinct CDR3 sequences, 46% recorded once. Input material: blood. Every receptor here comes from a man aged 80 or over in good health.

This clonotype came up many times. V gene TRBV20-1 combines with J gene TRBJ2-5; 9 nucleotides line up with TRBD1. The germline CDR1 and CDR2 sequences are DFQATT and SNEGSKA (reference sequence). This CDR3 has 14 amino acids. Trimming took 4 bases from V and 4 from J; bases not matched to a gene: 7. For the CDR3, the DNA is TGCAGTGCTAATGGGGACAGGGCGCGAGAGACCCAGTACTTC. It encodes CSANGDRARETQYF.

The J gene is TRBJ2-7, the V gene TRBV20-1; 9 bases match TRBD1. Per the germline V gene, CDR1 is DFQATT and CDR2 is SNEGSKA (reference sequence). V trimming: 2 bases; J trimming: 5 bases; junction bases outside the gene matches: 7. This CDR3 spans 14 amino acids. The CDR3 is CSARSRTGVHEQYF. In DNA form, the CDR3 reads TGCAGTGCTAGATCCCGGACAGGGGTCCACGAGCAGTACTTC.

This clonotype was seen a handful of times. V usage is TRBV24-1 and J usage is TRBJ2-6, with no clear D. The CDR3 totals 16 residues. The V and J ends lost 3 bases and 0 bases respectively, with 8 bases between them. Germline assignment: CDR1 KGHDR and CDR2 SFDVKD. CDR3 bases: TGTGCCACCAGTGATGTTCGAGCCTCTGGGGCCAACGTCCTGACTTTC. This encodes CATSDVRASGANVLTF.

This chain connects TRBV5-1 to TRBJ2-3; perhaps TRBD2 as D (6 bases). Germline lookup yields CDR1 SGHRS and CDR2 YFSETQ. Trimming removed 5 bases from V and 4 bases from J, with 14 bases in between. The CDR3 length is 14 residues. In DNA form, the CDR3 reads TGCGCCAGCAGGACCAAGGAGGGCGCAGATACGCAGTATTTT. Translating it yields CASRTKEGADTQYF.

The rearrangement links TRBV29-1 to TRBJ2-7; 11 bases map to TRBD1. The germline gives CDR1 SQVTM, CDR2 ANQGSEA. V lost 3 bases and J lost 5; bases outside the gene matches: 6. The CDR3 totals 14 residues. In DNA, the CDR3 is TGCAGCGTTGACCCCGGGACAGGGGGAAACGAGCAGTACTTC. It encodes CSVDPGTGGNEQYF.

CDR3 region: CASSTGMTYEQYF. The CDR3 nucleotides read TGTGCCAGCAGCACCGGGATGACATACGAGCAGTACTTC. The genes are TRBV28 and TRBJ2-7; a weak D match, TRBD2 (5 bases). This CDR3 has 13 residues. Trimming pared 6 bases from V and 4 bases from J, leaving 13 bases between. Per germline, CDR1 MDHEN and CDR2 SYDVKM.

CDR3 DNA: TGTGCCAGCAAACCACTAGCGGTTACTACCGGGGAGCTGTTTTTT. It specifies CASKPLAVTTGELFF. This chain joins TRBV2 and TRBJ2-2; 8 positions agree with TRBD2. CDR1 SNHLY and CDR2 FYNNEI come from the germline V gene. V gave up 7 bases and J gave up 5 bases; unmatched junction bases: 9. CDR3 length: 15 residues. The complete variable domain, with remaining parts taken from reference TRBV2 and TRBJ2-2, reads EPEVTQTPSHQVTQMGQEVILRCVPISNHLYFYWYRQILGQKVEFLVSFYNNEISEKSEIFDDQFSVERPDGSNFTLKIRSTKLEDSAMYFCASKPLAVTTGELFFGEGSRLTVL.

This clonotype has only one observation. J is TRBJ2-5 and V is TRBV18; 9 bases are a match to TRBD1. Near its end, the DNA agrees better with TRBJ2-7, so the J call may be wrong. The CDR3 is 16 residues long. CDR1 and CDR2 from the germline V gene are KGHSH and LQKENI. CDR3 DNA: TGTGCCAGCTCACCACCTGGGACAGGGACTCTATACGAGCAGTACTTC. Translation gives CASSPPGTGTLYEQYF.

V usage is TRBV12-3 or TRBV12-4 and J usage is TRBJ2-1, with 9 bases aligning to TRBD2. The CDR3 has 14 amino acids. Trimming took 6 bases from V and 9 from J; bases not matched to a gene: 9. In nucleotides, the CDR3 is TGTGCCAGCAGGCGAACTAGCGGGTTATCTGAGCAGTTCTTC. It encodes CASRRTSGLSEQFF.

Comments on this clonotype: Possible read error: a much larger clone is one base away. CDR3 protein: CASSLAGGASSYNEQYF. As DNA, the CDR3 is TGTGCCAGCAGCTTAGCTGGTGGGGCTAGCTCCTACAATGAGCAGTACTTC. The genes are TRBV7-2 and TRBJ2-1; perhaps D is TRBD1 or TRBD2 (5 bases each). The tail of the sequence fits TRBJ2-7 better, so the J call may be wrong. The CDR3 totals 17 residues. Germline loops: CDR1 SGHTA, CDR2 FQGNSA.

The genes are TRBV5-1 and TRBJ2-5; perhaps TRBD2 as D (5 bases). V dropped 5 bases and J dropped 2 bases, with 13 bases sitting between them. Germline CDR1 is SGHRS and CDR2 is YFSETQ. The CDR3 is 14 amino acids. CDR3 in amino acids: CASREGYGQETQYF. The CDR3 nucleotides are TGCGCCAGCAGAGAGGGTTACGGTCAAGAGACCCAGTACTTC.

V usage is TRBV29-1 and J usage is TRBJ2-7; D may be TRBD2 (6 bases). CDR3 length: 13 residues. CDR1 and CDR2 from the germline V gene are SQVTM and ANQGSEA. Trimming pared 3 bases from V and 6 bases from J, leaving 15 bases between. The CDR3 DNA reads TGCAGCGTTGATTATAATGGACTACGCGAGCAGTACTTC. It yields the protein CSVDYNGLREQYF.

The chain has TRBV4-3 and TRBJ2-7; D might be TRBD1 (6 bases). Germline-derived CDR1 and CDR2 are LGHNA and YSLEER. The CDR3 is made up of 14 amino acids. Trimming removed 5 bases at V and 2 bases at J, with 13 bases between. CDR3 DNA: TGCGCCAGCAGCTCCTTCTCAGGGGCCTACGAGCAGTACTTC. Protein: CASSSFSGAYEQYF.

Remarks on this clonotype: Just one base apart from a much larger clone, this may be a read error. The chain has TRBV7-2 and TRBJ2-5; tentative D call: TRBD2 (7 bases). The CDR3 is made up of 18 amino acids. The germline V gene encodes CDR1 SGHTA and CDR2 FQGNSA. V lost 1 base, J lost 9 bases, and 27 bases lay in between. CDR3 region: CASSLVTVGGRFREAQYF. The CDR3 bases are TGTGCCAGCAGCTTAGTAACGGTTGGGGGGCGGTTTCGGGAGGCCCAGTACTTC.

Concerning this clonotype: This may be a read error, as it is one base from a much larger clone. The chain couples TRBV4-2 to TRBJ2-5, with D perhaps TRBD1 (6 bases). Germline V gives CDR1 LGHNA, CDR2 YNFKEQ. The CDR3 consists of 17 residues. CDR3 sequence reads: CAGSQDKWGTGLEEQYF. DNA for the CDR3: TGTGCCGGCAGCCAAGATAAGTGGGGCACAGGGTTGGAGGAGCAGTACTTC.

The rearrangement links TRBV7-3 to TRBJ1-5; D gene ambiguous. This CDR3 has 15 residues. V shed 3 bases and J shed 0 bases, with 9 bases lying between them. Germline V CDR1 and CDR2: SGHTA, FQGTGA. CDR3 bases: TGTGCCAGCAGCTTTAGACCGCCTAGCAATCAGCCCCAGCATTTT. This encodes CASSFRPPSNQPQHF.

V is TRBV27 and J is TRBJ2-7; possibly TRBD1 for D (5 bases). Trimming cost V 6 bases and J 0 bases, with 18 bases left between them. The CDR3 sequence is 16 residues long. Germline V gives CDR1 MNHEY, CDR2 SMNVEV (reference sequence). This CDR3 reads CASRPLQDSFSYEQYF. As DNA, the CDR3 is TGTGCCAGCAGACCCTTACAGGATTCCTTCTCCTACGAGCAGTACTTC.

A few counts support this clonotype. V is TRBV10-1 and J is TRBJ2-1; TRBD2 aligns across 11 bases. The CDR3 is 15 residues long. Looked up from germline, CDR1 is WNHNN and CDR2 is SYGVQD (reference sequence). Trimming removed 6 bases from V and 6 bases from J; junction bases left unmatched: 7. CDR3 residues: CASSALAGGLNEQFF. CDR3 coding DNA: TGCGCCAGCAGCGCCCTAGCGGGGGGACTCAATGAGCAGTTCTTC.

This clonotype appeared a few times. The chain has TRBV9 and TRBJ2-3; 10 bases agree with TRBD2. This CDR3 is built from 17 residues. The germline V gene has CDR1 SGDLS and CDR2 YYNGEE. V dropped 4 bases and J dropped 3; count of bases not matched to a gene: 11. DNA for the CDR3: TGTGCCAGCAGCCCTGGGCTAGCGGGAGTAAGAACAGATACGCAGTATTTT. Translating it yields CASSPGLAGVRTDTQYF.

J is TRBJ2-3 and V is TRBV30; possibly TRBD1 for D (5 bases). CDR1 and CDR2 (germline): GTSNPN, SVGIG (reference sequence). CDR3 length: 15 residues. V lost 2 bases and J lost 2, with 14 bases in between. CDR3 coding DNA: TGTGCCTGGAGTCCTGGGCGACAGCCCACAGATACGCAGTATTTT. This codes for CAWSPGRQPTDTQYF.

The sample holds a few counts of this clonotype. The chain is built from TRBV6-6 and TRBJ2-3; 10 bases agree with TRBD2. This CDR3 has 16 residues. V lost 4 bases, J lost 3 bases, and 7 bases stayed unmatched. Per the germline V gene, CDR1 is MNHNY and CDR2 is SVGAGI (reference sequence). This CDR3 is CASSSSQRGGTDTQYF. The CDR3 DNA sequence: TGTGCCAGCAGTTCCTCACAGCGGGGGGGAACAGATACGCAGTATTTT.

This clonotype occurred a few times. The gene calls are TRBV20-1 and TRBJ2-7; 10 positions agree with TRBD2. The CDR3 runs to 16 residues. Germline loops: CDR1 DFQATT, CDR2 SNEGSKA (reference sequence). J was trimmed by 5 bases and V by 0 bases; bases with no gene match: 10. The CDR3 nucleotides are TGCAGTGCTAGAGATCGGAGGCTAGCGGGAGTCGACGAGCAGTACTTC. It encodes CSARDRRLAGVDEQYF.

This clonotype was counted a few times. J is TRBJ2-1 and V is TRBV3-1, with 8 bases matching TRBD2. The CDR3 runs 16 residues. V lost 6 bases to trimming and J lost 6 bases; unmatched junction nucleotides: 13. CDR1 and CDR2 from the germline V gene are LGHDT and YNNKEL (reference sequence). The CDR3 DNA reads TGTGCCAGCAGTCTAAGTGGAGCGGGGGCCCGCAATGAGCAGTTCTTC. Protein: CASSLSGAGARNEQFF.

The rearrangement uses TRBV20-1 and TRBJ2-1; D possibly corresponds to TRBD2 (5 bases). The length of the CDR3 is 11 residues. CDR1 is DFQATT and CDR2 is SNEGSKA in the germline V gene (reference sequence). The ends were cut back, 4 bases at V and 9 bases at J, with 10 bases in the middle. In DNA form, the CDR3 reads TGCAGTGCTACAGCCGGGATTGAGCAGTTCTTC. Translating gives CSATAGIEQFF.

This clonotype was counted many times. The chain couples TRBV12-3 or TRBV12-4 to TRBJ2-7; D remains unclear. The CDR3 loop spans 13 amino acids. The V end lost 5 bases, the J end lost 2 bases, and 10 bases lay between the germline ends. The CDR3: CASSPNGPYEQYF. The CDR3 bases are TGTGCCAGCAGTCCCAACGGGCCCTACGAGCAGTACTTC.

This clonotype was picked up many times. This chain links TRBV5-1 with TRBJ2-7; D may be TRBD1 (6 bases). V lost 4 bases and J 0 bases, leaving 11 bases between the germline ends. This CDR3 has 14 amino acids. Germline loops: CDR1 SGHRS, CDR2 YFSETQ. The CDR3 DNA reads TGCGCCAGCAGCGCACACAGGGACTCCTACGAGCAGTACTTC. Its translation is CASSAHRDSYEQYF.

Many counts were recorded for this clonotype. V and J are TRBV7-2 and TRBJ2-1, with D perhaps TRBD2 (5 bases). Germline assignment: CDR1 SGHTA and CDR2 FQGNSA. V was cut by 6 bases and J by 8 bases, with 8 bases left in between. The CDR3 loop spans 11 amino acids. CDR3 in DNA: TGTGCCAGCAGTGTGCGGGATGAGCAGTTCTTC. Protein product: CASSVRDEQFF.

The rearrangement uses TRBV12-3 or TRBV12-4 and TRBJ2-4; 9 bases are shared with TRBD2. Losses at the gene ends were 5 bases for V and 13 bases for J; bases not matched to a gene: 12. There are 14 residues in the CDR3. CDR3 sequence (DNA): TGTGCCAGCAGTATCGGACTAGCGAAGTGTGAGCAGTACTTC. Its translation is CASSIGLAKCEQYF.